The clone carrying this T cell receptor beta chain came up a few times. Its target is unknown. With around 500 ng total RNA as template and a constant-region primer, TCR beta cDNA was made. What produced the TCR beta libraries was three nested multiplex PCR rounds using slightly modified ARM-PCR. In TCRdb, the multiplex PCR reads were re-called with MiXCR into one record per CDR3 protein. The repertoire holds 310,000 or so distinct CDR3 sequences, with about three fifths as singletons. This specimen belongs to a study of tumor-infiltrating lymphocytes in primary liver carcinoma. RNA was extracted from whole blood without cell sorting, alongside germline DNA. Study results and limitations: Bulk unsorted samples prevented comparison of CD4+ and CD8+ repertoires.

The origin of this receptor is a woman aged 25 to 39 with primary liver carcinoma and hepatitis B virus infection. The sequencing sample was made of peripheral blood.

The CDR3 DNA reads TGCAGCGTTGTAGTAGCGGGAGTGGGAACCGGGGAGCTGTTTTTT. This codes for CSVVVAGVGTGELFF. The rearrangement uses TRBV29-1 and TRBJ2-2, with 9 bases identical to TRBD2. Germline assignment: CDR1 SQVTM and CDR2 ANQGSEA. V trimming: 4 bases; J trimming: 5 bases; junction bases outside the gene matches: 8. The CDR3 length is 15 residues.